This T cell receptor beta chain was sequenced for a study of T cells in Graves' hyperthyroidism and ophthalmopathy. Study-wide findings and caveats: Before onset, by a median of approximately 6.2 months, the model predicted ophthalmopathy.

TCR beta CDR3 regions were amplified from RNA transcripts. HTBI primers were the set used in a first-round RT-PCR of the TCR CDR3. TCRdb analysed the multiplex PCR reads with MiXCR anew, one entry per CDR3 protein. The data contain approximately 400,000 distinct CDR3 sequences, about 19% of them seen just once; the ten biggest clones take up about 4%. This clonotype was observed a handful of times. Its matching antigen is unknown. V lost 2 bases to trimming and J lost 3 bases; unmatched junction nucleotides: 9. The length of the CDR3 is 19 residues. Looked up from germline, CDR1 is MNHEY and CDR2 is SVGEGT.

The clonotype originates from a woman between 18 and 29 years old with Graves' hyperthyroidism. The V and J genes are TRBV6-2 or TRBV6-3 and TRBJ1-6, with TRBD1 matching over 11 bases. What was sequenced was blood. The CDR3 DNA reads as TGTGCCAGCAGTTACCCCGCGAGGACAGGGGGCTTCTATAATTCACCCCTCCACTTT. This encodes CASSYPARTGGFYNSPLHF.